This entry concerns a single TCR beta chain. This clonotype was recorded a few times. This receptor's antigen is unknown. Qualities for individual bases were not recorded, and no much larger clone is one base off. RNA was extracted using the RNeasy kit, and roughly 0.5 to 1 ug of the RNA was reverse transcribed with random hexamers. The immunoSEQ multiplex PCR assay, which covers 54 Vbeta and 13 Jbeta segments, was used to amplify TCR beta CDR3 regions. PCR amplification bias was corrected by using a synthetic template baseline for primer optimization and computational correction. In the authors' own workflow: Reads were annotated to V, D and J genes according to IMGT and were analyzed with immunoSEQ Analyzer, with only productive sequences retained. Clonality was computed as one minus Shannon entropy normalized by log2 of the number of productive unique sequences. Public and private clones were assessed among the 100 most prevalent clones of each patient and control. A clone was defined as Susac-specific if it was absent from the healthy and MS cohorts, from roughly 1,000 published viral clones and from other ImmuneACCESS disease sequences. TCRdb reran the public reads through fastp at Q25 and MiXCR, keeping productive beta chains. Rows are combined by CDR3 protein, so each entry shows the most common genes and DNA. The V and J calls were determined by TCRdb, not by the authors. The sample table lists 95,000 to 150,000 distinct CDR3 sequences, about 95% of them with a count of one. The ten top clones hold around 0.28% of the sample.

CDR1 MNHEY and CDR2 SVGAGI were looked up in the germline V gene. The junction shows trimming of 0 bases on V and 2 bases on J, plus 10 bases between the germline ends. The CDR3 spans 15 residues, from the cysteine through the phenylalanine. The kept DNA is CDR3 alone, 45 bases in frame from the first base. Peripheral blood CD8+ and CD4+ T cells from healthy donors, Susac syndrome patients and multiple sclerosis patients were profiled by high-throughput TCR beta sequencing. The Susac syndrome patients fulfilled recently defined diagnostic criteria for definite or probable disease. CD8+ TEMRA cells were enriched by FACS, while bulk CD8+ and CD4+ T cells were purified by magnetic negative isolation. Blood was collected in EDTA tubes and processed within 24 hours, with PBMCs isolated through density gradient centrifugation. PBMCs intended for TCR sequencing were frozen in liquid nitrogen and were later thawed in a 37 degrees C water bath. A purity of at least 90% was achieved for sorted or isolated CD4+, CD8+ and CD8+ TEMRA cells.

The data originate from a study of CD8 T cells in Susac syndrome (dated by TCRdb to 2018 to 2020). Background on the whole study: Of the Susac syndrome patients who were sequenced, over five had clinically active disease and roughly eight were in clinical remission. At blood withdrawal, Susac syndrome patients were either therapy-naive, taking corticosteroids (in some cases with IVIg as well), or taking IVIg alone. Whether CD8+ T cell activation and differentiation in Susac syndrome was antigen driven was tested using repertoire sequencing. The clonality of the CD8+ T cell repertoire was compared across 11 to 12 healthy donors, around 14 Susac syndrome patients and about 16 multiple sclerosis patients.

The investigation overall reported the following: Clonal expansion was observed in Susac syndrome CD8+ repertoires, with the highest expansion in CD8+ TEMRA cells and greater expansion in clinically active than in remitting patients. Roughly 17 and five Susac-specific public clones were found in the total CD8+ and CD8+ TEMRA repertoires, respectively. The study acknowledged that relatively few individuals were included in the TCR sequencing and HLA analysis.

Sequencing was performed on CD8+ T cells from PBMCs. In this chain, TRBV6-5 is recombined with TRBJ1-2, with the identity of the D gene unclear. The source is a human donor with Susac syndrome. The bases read TGTGCCAGCAGTTACTCGGAGGGCACGAACTATGGCTACACCTTC. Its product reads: CASSYSEGTNYGYTF.